The 27 T cell receptor beta chains listed next were all sequenced from one sample in a study of Ad26.COV2.S vaccination and SARS-CoV-2 variants. Specified treatment: around 19 received Ad26.COV2.S at low or high dose, single or two shots; about 5 received placebo; per-sample allocation not given. Material that was analyzed had been drawn on day 63 after the first vaccine or placebo injection. TCRdb's copy holds only in-frame clones and misses some; the assay was immunoSEQ multiplex PCR. The sample has 200,000 to 300,000 clones; around 89% are singletons. This material consisted of peripheral blood, taken in a trial of Ad26.COV2.S vaccine versus placebo. The receptors originated from a person between 18 and 65 years old who received the Ad26.COV2.S COVID-19 vaccine or a placebo.

The rearrangement joins TRBV28 to TRBJ2-4; 9 nucleotides agree with TRBD2. The CDR3 runs 18 residues. Germline CDR1 and CDR2: MDHEN and SYDVKM. Unmatched junction bases numbered 14, after V lost 2 bases and J lost 6 bases. The CDR3 loop is CASSLGRVAGGQTNIQYF. CDR3 DNA: TGTGCCAGCAGTTTAGGGCGGGTGGCGGGGGGGCAAACAAACATTCAGTACTTC.

The chain is built from TRBV2 and TRBJ2-7; TRBD2 agrees at 8 bases. This CDR3 is built from 15 residues. Germline CDR1 reads SNHLY; CDR2 reads FYNNEI. J was trimmed by 2 bases and V by 7 bases; bases with no gene match: 10. The CDR3 region is CASKRGQDFPYEQYF. DNA for the CDR3: TGTGCCAGCAAGCGGGGGCAGGACTTTCCCTACGAGCAGTACTTC.

Only one count was recorded for this clone. J is TRBJ1-3 and V is TRBV18; D is ambiguous. This CDR3 comprises 18 residues. Germline V CDR1 and CDR2: KGHSH, LQKENI. Deletions cut 1 base from V and 0 bases from J, with 16 bases between. CDR3 amino acids: CASSPQSVWVSSGNTIYF. CDR3 coding DNA: TGTGCCAGCTCACCACAAAGTGTGTGGGTGAGCTCTGGAAACACCATATATTTT.

The rearrangement links TRBV9 to TRBJ2-1, with 9 bases fitting TRBD1. The germline V gene has CDR1 SGDLS and CDR2 YYNGEE. The CDR3 sequence is 15 residues long. The V and J ends lost 4 bases and 4 bases, in that order; junction bases with no gene match: 6. The CDR3 is CASSSWDRVYNEQFF. The DNA of the CDR3 is TGTGCCAGCAGCTCCTGGGACAGGGTTTACAATGAGCAGTTCTTC. The whole variable domain, filled in from reference TRBV9 and TRBJ2-1, reads DSGVTQTPKHLITATGQRVTLRCSPRSGDLSVYWYQQSLDQGLQFLIQYYNGEERAKGNILERFSAQQFPDLHSELNLSSLELGDSALYFCASSSWDRVYNEQFFGPGTRLTVL.

CDR3 nucleotide sequence: TGTGCCAGCAGCCATATCCCCTACAATGAGCAGTTCTTC. The encoded protein is CASSHIPYNEQFF. The V and J genes are TRBV28 and TRBJ2-1; D remains ambiguous. V lost 6 bases and J 2 bases, leaving 8 bases between the germline ends. Per germline, CDR1 MDHEN and CDR2 SYDVKM. This CDR3 comprises 13 residues. Together with reference TRBV28 and TRBJ2-1, the CDR3 gives the full variable domain: DVKVTQSSRYLVKRTGEKVFLECVQDMDHENMFWYRQDPGLGLRLIYFSYDVKMKEKGDIPEGYSVSREKKERFSLILESASTNQTSMYLCASSHIPYNEQFFGPGTRLTVL.

The V and J genes are TRBV21-1 and TRBJ2-1; the table's D call TRBD1 went unverified against the DNA. TRBV21-1 is described as a pseudogene. This CDR3 has 14 amino acids. CDR3 loop: CASSRRTGLNEQFF. As DNA, the CDR3 is TGTGCCAGCAGCCGGCGGACAGGACTAAATGAGCAGTTCTTC.

The chain links TRBV6-2 or TRBV6-3 to TRBJ2-7; 9 bases match TRBD2. CDR3 length equals 15 residues. Germline CDR1 reads MNHEY; CDR2 reads SVGEGT. With V trimmed by 6 bases and J by 7 bases, 13 bases remained unmatched. The CDR3 is CASSASPILAGEQYF. In DNA form, the CDR3 reads TGTGCCAGCAGCGCGAGCCCTATACTAGCGGGTGAGCAGTACTTC.

This chain uses TRBV27 with TRBJ2-1; TRBD2 agrees at 8 bases. CDR3 length: 17 residues. The V segment lost 4 bases and the J segment 0 bases; nucleotides outside the gene matches: 8. Germline-derived CDR1 and CDR2 are MNHEY and SMNVEV (reference sequence). CDR3 amino acids: CASSWLAGRSSYNEQFF. CDR3 DNA sequence: TGTGCCAGCAGTTGGCTAGCGGGCCGAAGCTCCTACAATGAGCAGTTCTTC.

The chain has TRBV27 and TRBJ1-2, with a weak D call TRBD1 (5 bases). V lost 5 bases to trimming and J lost 4 bases, with 17 bases between them. Germline lookup yields CDR1 MNHEY and CDR2 SMNVEV (reference sequence). This CDR3 region has 15 residues. CDR3 protein: CASSRSGGGSYGYTF. DNA for the CDR3: TGTGCCAGCAGTCGCAGCGGGGGTGGTAGCTATGGCTACACCTTC.

The chain is built from TRBV12-3 or TRBV12-4 and TRBJ1-2, with 9 positions matching TRBD1. After removal of 5 bases from V and 5 bases from J, the junction contained 3 bases not matched to a gene. The CDR3 runs 13 residues. DNA for the CDR3: TGTGCCAGCAGTCACGACAGGGGGTATGGCTACACCTTC. Translating gives CASSHDRGYGYTF.

The chain employs TRBV15 and TRBJ1-4, with D maybe TRBD1 (6 bases). The CDR3 consists of 17 residues. V lost 5 bases and J lost 6, with 22 bases in between. Germline V gene data show CDR1 as LNHNV and CDR2 as YYDKDF (reference sequence). The CDR3 region is CATSGGAGEFRYEKLFF. The CDR3 DNA sequence: TGTGCCACCAGCGGGGGGGCCGGGGAGTTTAGGTATGAAAAACTGTTTTTT.

This sequence joins TRBV19 and TRBJ2-1; the D is unclear. The ends were cut back, 4 bases at V and 4 bases at J, with 17 bases in the middle. CDR3 size: 16 residues. Germline CDR1 and CDR2: LNHDA and SQIVND (reference sequence). The CDR3 here is CASSTTLNTYYNEQFF. DNA of the CDR3: TGTGCCAGTAGTACGACCCTCAATACTTATTACAATGAGCAGTTCTTC.

CDR3 DNA: TGTGCCACCAGCAGAGCACCCTTGACTAGCGGGAGAACCGGGGAGCTGTTTTTT. As protein: CATSRAPLTSGRTGELFF. The chain recombines TRBV15 with TRBJ2-2; 12 bases are a match to TRBD2. From germline, CDR1 is LNHNV and CDR2 YYDKDF (reference sequence). V shed 1 base and J 5 bases; nucleotides not matched to a gene: 8. The CDR3 contains 18 residues. The full variable domain, in which reference TRBV15 and TRBJ2-2 provide the parts outside the CDR3, is DAMVIQNPRYQVTQFGKPVTLSCSQTLNHNVMYWYQQKSSQAPKLLFHYYDKDFNNEADTPDNFQSRRPNTSFCFLDIRSPGLGDTAMYLCATSRAPLTSGRTGELFFGEGSRLTVL.

Only a few counts were recorded for this clone. The chain uses TRBV28 and TRBJ2-7; 7 nucleotides agree with TRBD2. The V and J ends lost 2 bases and 2 bases, in that order; junction bases with no gene match: 6. This CDR3 is 15 amino acids long. The germline V gene has CDR1 MDHEN and CDR2 SYDVKM. CDR3 region: CASSLRGGAAYEQYF. The CDR3 DNA is TGTGCCAGCAGTTTAAGGGGAGGGGCGGCCTACGAGCAGTACTTC.

CDR3 amino acids: CAITGTGNTGELFF. The CDR3 DNA reads as TGTGCCATTACCGGGACAGGGAACACCGGGGAGCTGTTTTTT. The V call is TRBV10-3, the J call TRBJ2-2; 8 bases are a match to TRBD1. This CDR3 is 14 amino acids long. The germline gives CDR1 ENHRY, CDR2 SYGVKD. The J segment lost 1 base and the V segment lost 9 bases, leaving 4 bases of the junction unmatched.

This chain links TRBV4-2 with TRBJ1-6; D is unclear. In germline, CDR1 is LGHNA, CDR2 YNFKEQ. This CDR3 comprises 13 residues. V lost 0 bases to trimming and J lost 4 bases, with 1 base between them. Here the CDR3 reads CASSQEYNSPLHF. The CDR3 DNA follows: TGTGCCAGCAGCCAAGAATATAATTCACCCCTCCACTTT.

The genes are TRBV28 and TRBJ2-7; TRBD1 agrees at 7 bases. Germline-derived CDR1 and CDR2 are MDHEN and SYDVKM. This CDR3 is built from 21 residues. Germline trimming cut 6 bases from V and 4 bases from J; bases unmatched to any gene: 30. The CDR3 DNA follows: TGTGCCAGCAGCCCCTTGTACGAGTGGGCTGAGCCGGGACAGAAGGTATACGAGCAGTACTTC. Translating it yields CASSPLYEWAEPGQKVYEQYF.

The chain couples TRBV28 to TRBJ2-1; 7 bases map to TRBD1. The V and J ends lost 7 bases and 8 bases, in that order; junction bases with no gene match: 11. This CDR3 is built from 14 residues. In germline, CDR1 is MDHEN, CDR2 SYDVKM. The CDR3 sequence is CASNRQGFRDEQFF. Written as DNA, the CDR3 is TGTGCCAGCAACAGACAGGGATTTCGGGATGAGCAGTTCTTC. Filled out from reference TRBV28 and TRBJ2-1, the complete variable domain reads DVKVTQSSRYLVKRTGEKVFLECVQDMDHENMFWYRQDPGLGLRLIYFSYDVKMKEKGDIPEGYSVSREKKERFSLILESASTNQTSMYLCASNRQGFRDEQFFGPGTRLTVL.

The chain combines TRBV4-3 with TRBJ2-7; a possible D gene is TRBD1 (6 bases). Germline V gives CDR1 LGHNA, CDR2 YSLEER. The CDR3 sequence is 15 residues long. Trimming took off 4 bases at V and 3 bases at J, with 16 bases between the two ends. The CDR3 region has the DNA TGCGCCAGCAGCCCACCTGGGGGACATGACTACGAGCAGTACTTC. It is translated as CASSPPGGHDYEQYF.

The chain recombines TRBV7-2 with TRBJ1-5, with D possibly matching TRBD1 (6 bases). V was cut by 1 base and J by 5 bases, with 12 bases left in between. CDR3 size: 15 residues. The V gene's germline CDR1 is SGHTA and CDR2 FQGNSA. CDR3 protein: CASSLVVGGDQPQHF. The CDR3 coding sequence is TGTGCCAGCAGCTTAGTCGTTGGGGGCGATCAGCCCCAGCATTTT.

With respect to this clone: Other nucleotide sequences in the sample specify the same CDR3. The chain joins TRBV7-2 to TRBJ2-5; the match to TRBD2 covers 7 bases. This CDR3 contains 14 residues. V was clipped by 1 base and J by 1 base; unmatched bases: 0. In germline, CDR1 is SGHTA, CDR2 FQGNSA. CDR3 region: CASSLGLAQETQYF. The CDR3 nucleotides are TGTGCCAGCAGCTTAGGACTAGCCCAAGAGACCCAGTACTTC. The full variable domain, with the rest looked up from reference TRBV7-2 and TRBJ2-5, is GAGVSQSPSNKVTEKGKDVELRCDPISGHTALYWYRQSLGQGLEFLIYFQGNSAPDKSGLPSDRFSAERTGGSVSTLTIQRTQQEDSAVYLCASSLGLAQETQYFGPGTRLLVL.

V is TRBV30 and J is TRBJ1-1, with unresolved D. The CDR3 is made up of 13 amino acids. V lost 0 bases and J lost 6, with 11 bases in between. The germline CDR1 and CDR2 sequences are GTSNPN and SVGIG (reference sequence). CDR3 in DNA: TGTGCCTGGAGTGTAACTAGCGGGGCTGAAGCTTTCTTT. This codes for CAWSVTSGAEAFF.

This chain uses TRBV18 with TRBJ2-7, with D tentatively TRBD1 (5 bases). Per the germline V gene, CDR1 is KGHSH and CDR2 is LQKENI. Trimming cost V 6 bases and J 3 bases, with 15 bases left between them. The CDR3 is made up of 14 amino acids. As DNA, the CDR3 is TGTGCCAGCTCGCCAGGGTTGGCGGTCTACGAGCAGTACTTC. This translates into CASSPGLAVYEQYF.

This chain links TRBV5-1 with TRBJ2-1; TRBD2 might be the D (6 bases). The CDR3 is made up of 13 amino acids. Germline assignment: CDR1 SGHRS and CDR2 YFSETQ. V lost 2 bases, J lost 9 bases, and 12 bases lay in between. The CDR3 region is CASSFWPEGEQFF. The CDR3 DNA reads TGCGCCAGCAGCTTTTGGCCGGAGGGTGAGCAGTTCTTC.

The chain is built from TRBV27 and TRBJ2-1, with D hard to call. This CDR3 contains 14 residues. The germline gives CDR1 MNHEY, CDR2 SMNVEV (reference sequence). Trimming shortened V by 0 bases and J by 4 bases, and 7 bases separated the two germline ends. CDR3 DNA: TGTGCCAGCAGTTTATCGGACCCATACAATGAGCAGTTCTTC. Protein sequence: CASSLSDPYNEQFF.

This rearrangement joins TRBV9 to TRBJ2-7, with TRBD2 matching 8 bases. V shed 3 bases, J shed 7 bases, and the junction held 12 bases outside the gene matches. Germline CDR1 and CDR2: SGDLS and YYNGEE. CDR3 size: 15 residues. CDR3 region: CASSDLAGPQGEQYF. The CDR3 DNA reads TGTGCCAGCAGCGATTTAGCGGGGCCCCAGGGGGAGCAGTACTTC.

The V call is TRBV21-1, the J call TRBJ1-3; the table's D call, TRBD1, was not checked against the DNA. TRBV21-1 is a documented pseudogene. The CDR3 spans 18 residues. CDR3 residues: CASSRQGARARSGNTIYF. The DNA for the CDR3 is TGTGCCAGCAGCAGACAGGGGGCTAGGGCCCGCTCTGGAAACACCATATATTTT.